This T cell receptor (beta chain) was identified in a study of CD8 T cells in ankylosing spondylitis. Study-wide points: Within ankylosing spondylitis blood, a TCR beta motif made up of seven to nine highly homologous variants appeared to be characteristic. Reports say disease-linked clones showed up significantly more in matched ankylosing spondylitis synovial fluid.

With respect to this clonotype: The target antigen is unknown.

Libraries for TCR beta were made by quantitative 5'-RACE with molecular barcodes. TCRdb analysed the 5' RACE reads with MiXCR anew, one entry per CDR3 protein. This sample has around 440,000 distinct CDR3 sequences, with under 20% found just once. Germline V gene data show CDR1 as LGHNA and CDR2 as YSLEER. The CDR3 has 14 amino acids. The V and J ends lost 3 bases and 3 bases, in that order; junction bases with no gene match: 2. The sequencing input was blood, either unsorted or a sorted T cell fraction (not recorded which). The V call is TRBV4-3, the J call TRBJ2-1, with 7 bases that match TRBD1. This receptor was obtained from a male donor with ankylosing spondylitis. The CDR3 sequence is CASSQGQYYNEQFF. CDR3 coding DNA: TGCGCCAGCAGCCAGGGACAGTACTACAATGAGCAGTTCTTC.